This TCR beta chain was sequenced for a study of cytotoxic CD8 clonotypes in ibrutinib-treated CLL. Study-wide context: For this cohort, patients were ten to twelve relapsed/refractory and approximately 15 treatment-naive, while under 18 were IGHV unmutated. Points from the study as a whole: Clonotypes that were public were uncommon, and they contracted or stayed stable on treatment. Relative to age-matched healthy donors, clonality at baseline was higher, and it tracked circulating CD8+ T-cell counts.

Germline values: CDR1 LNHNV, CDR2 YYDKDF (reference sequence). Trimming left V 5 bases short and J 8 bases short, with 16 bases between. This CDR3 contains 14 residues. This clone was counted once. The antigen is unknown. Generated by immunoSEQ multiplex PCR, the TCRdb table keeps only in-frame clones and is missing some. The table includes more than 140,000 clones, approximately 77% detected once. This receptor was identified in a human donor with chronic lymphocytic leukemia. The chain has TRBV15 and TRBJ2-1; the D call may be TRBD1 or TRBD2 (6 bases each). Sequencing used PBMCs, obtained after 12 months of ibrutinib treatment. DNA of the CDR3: TGTGCCACCAGCTCAGGGGACTCATGGGATGAGCAGTTCTTC. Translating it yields CATSSGDSWDEQFF.